The 15 T cell receptor beta chains reported below all come from one sample, sequenced in a study of breast tumors, draining lymph nodes, adjacent tissues. Using its own MiXCR run on the multiplex PCR reads, TCRdb lists one record per CDR3 protein. This repertoire shows around 190,000 distinct CDR3 sequences, approximately 33% found once; its top ten account for around 4.5%. Samples came from axillary lymph nodes draining the breast cancer. The source material was axillary lymph node tissue. Receptors were obtained from a female donor with breast cancer. Some clones in this sample may be carry-over from other donors' samples.

To note about this clonotype: The junction departs from germline at one end; a sequencing error may be responsible. The chain combines TRBV6-5 with TRBJ1-3; D remains unclear. This CDR3 contains 14 residues. Per the germline V gene, CDR1 is MNHEY and CDR2 is SVGAGI. This CDR3 reads CTSSATPYGYTIYF. The CDR3 nucleotides read TGTACCAGCAGTGCAACCCCTTATGGCTACACCATATATTTT.

This clonotype was seen repeatedly, ten times or more. This chain joins TRBV7-9 and TRBJ1-2; D ambiguous. The CDR3 runs to 14 residues. Per the germline V gene, CDR1 is SEHNR and CDR2 is FQNEAQ (reference sequence). The V end was cut by 2 bases, the J end by 6 bases, with 13 bases between. The chain's CDR3 is CASSLSRITDGYTF. Written as DNA, the CDR3 is TGTGCCAGCAGCTTATCGCGGATCACGGATGGCTACACCTTC.

This clonotype was seen at least ten times. The rearrangement joins TRBV2 to TRBJ2-7, with 10 bases identical to TRBD1. The CDR3 sequence is 15 residues long. Trimming at V came to 8 bases and at J to 6 bases, leaving 13 bases not matched to a gene. Per the germline V gene, CDR1 is SNHLY and CDR2 is FYNNEI. CDR3 bases: TGTGCCAGCTCACGCCCCGGGACAGGGGACCGCGAGCAGTACTTC. Amino acid sequence: CASSRPGTGDREQYF.

The V and J genes are TRBV29-1 and TRBJ1-2, with 7 bases identical to TRBD1. Per the germline V gene, CDR1 is SQVTM and CDR2 is ANQGSEA. The CDR3 has 12 residues. V shed 8 bases, J shed 6 bases, and the junction held 9 bases outside the gene matches. The DNA for the CDR3 is TGCAGCTTGGCCGGACAGGCCGATGGCTACACCTTC. Its protein product is CSLAGQADGYTF.

The table lists this clonotype with many counts. The V call is TRBV14, the J call TRBJ2-3; D is uncertain. CDR3 length: 12 amino acids. V lost 4 bases and J lost 5, with 7 bases in between. Germline V gene sequence: CDR1 SGHDN, CDR2 FVKESK. As DNA, the CDR3 is TGTGCCAGCAGCCCCGTCGGAGATACGCAGTATTTT. This translates into CASSPVGDTQYF.

This clonotype was recorded only once. The V and J genes are TRBV27 and TRBJ2-2; the match to TRBD1 covers 8 bases. From germline, CDR1 is MNHEY and CDR2 SMNVEV (reference sequence). J gave up 1 base and V 8 bases, and 3 bases lay outside the gene matches. The CDR3 length is 14 residues. CDR3 loop: CASSGQGNTGELFF. DNA for the CDR3: TGTGCCAGCTCTGGACAGGGGAACACCGGGGAGCTGTTTTTT.

This clonotype was recorded many times. The chain carries TRBV4-1 and TRBJ2-7; D could derive from TRBD1 or TRBD2 (5 bases each). V lost 4 bases to trimming and J lost 3 bases, with 19 bases between them. Germline-derived CDR1 and CDR2 are MGHRA and YSYEKL. This CDR3 has 16 residues. The DNA for the CDR3 is TGCGCCAGCAGCCTAGCCGATCTAGGGACCCACTACGAGCAGTACTTC. Translation: CASSLADLGTHYEQYF.

This clonotype occurred many times. The rearrangement uses TRBV6-5 and TRBJ1-5; TRBD1 is a possible D gene (6 bases). The CDR3 has 14 residues. CDR1 is MNHEY and CDR2 is SVGAGI in the germline V gene. V lost 6 bases and J lost 2, with 11 bases in between. The CDR3 loop reads CASSLQGRNQPQHF. The CDR3 coding sequence is TGTGCCAGCAGCTTACAGGGTCGCAATCAGCCCCAGCATTTT.

At least ten counts were recorded for this clonotype. The J gene is TRBJ1-2, the V gene TRBV12-3 or TRBV12-4, with D hard to call. Deletions cut 5 bases from V and 7 bases from J, with 20 bases between. CDR3 size: 15 residues. CDR3 residues: CASSRDGTMVGGYTF. The CDR3 DNA is TGTGCCAGCAGTAGAGACGGCACTATGGTTGGTGGCTACACCTTC.

This clonotype was observed many times. The V call is TRBV12-3 or TRBV12-4, the J call TRBJ2-1; D may be TRBD1 or TRBD2 (5 bases each). The V and J ends lost 3 bases and 7 bases respectively, with 16 bases between them. The CDR3 is made up of 15 amino acids. Here the CDR3 reads CASSFSVGWGNEQFF. The DNA for the CDR3 is TGTGCCAGCAGTTTCTCGGTCGGCTGGGGGAATGAGCAGTTCTTC.

The sample holds many counts of this clonotype. The chain carries TRBV4-2 and TRBJ2-1; 9 bases map to TRBD2. V was clipped by 1 base and J by 1 base; unmatched bases: 11. The germline V gene has CDR1 LGHNA and CDR2 YNFKEQ. This CDR3 is 19 amino acids long. This CDR3 reads CASSQGSGRFTASYNEQFF. CDR3 nucleotide sequence: TGTGCCAGCAGCCAAGGGAGCGGGAGGTTCACCGCGTCCTACAATGAGCAGTTCTTC.

For this clonotype: A much larger clone lies a single base off, so this may be a read error. DNA for the CDR3: TGTGCCAGCCGGCAGGTCAGAACAGATACGCAGTATTTT. It specifies CASRQVRTDTQYF. This sequence joins TRBV6-1 and TRBJ2-3; D uncertain. Deletions cut 8 bases from V and 3 bases from J, with 12 bases between. The CDR3 contains 13 residues. Germline values: CDR1 MNHNS, CDR2 SASEGT.

This clonotype was seen only a few times. The genes are TRBV5-4 and TRBJ2-7; D is ambiguous. The CDR3 runs to 14 residues. Between the trimmed V and J ends, which lost 0 bases and 5 bases, there was a span of 12 bases. From germline, CDR1 is SGHNT and CDR2 YYREEE (reference sequence). The CDR3 sequence: CASSLVAARNEQYF. The CDR3 DNA reads as TGTGCCAGCAGCTTGGTGGCAGCGAGGAACGAGCAGTACTTC.

This clonotype was counted ten times or more. This chain uses TRBV2 with TRBJ1-2; TRBD1 agrees at 10 bases. This CDR3 is 15 amino acids long. CDR1 SNHLY and CDR2 FYNNEI come from the germline V gene. V lost 5 bases to trimming and J lost 5 bases; unmatched junction nucleotides: 8. The CDR3, as DNA: TGTGCCAGCAGTCGGAACGACAGGGGGCTTTATGGCTACACCTTC. It codes for CASSRNDRGLYGYTF.

Concerning this clonotype: Compared with germline, one end of the junction differs, possibly owing to a read error. The chain employs TRBV19 and TRBJ1-4; D is unclear. This CDR3 is built from 13 residues. CDR1 and CDR2 from the germline V gene are LNHDA and SQIVND (reference sequence). The CDR3 region has the DNA TGTGCCAGCGCGGAGCTTGGCACTGAAAAGCTGTTTTTT. This gives the protein CASAELGTEKLFF.